This T cell receptor (beta chain) appears in the sequencing data of a study of cytomegalovirus exposure and HLA in healthy donors. J was trimmed by 1 base and V by 7 bases; bases with no gene match: 9. The CDR3 is 17 residues long. This clone was seen a handful of times. The antigen is not known. In the PCR, 60 Vbeta and 13 Jbeta primers were used. TCRdb's copy holds only in-frame clones and misses some; the assay was immunoSEQ multiplex PCR. Found here are approximately 110,000 clones, more than 9.5% of them singletons; the top ten hold more than 15%. Overall study results and limits: Later work showed greater clonal expansion in HLA-associated TCR beta chains than in equally common others. V- and J-gene trimming in TCR beta was tied to a missense DCLRE1C variant by an analysis performed later.

The sequence came from a middle-aged man in good health and CMV-seropositive. The rearrangement joins TRBV6-7 to TRBJ2-6; 8 bases match TRBD1. TRBV6-7 is assigned to the ORF class and has an uncertain function. Sequencing was carried out using PBMCs. The CDR3 DNA sequence: TGTGCCAGCAATACCCGGACAGGGATTTCTGGGGCCAACGTCCTGACTTTC. It codes for CASNTRTGISGANVLTF.